The sequence of this TCR beta chain was determined in a study of shared T cell receptors in the human thymus. Some clones are missing from TCRdb's copy, which holds only in-frame ones; the method was immunoSEQ multiplex PCR. This table holds about 710,000 clones, approximately 87% found once. The V gene's germline CDR1 is KGHSH and CDR2 LQKENI. This CDR3 comprises 16 residues. The V gene lost 4 bases and the J gene lost 7 bases, with 17 bases spanning the gap. The same sample was also used in a study of human thymus T cells.

The rearrangement links TRBV18 to TRBJ1-6; D gene ambiguous. The receptor comes from a boy less than two years old with a congenital heart defect. The sample comprised thymocytes. The CDR3 loop reads CASSQRPNPGNSPLHF. In nucleotides, the CDR3 is TGTGCCAGCTCACAAAGACCTAACCCCGGGAATTCACCCCTCCACTTT. The full variable domain, in which reference TRBV18 and TRBJ1-6 provide the parts outside the CDR3, is NAGVMQNPRHLVRRRGQEARLRCSPMKGHSHVYWYRQLPEEGLKFMVYLQKENIIDESGMPKERFSAEFPKEGPSILRIQQVVRGDSAAYFCASSQRPNPGNSPLHFGNGTRLTVT.